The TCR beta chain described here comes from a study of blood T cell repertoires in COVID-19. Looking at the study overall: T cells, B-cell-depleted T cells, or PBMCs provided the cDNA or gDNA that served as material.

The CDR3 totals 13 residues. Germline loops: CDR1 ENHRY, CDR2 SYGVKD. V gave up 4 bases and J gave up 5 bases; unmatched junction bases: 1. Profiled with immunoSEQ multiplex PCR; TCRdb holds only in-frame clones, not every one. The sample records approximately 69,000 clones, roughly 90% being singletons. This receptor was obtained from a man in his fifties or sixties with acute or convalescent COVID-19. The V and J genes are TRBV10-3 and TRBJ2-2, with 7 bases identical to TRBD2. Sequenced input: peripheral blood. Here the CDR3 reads CAISGGGTGELFF. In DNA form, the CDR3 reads TGTGCCATCAGTGGGGGGGGAACCGGGGAGCTGTTTTTT.